A single sample is the source of the 20 T cell receptor beta chains below, sequenced in a study of cytomegalovirus exposure and HLA in healthy donors. PCR employed 60 Vbeta and 13 Jbeta primers. Method: immunoSEQ multiplex PCR; TCRdb's copy keeps in-frame clones and lacks some. The profile shows 150,000 to 200,000 clones, around four fifths of them singletons. The source material was PBMCs. The receptors were sampled from a man aged 18 to 29 in good health and CMV-seronegative.

The chain combines TRBV19 with TRBJ1-5, with D uncertain. The CDR3 length is 14 residues. CDR1 is LNHDA and CDR2 is SQIVND in the germline V gene (reference sequence). Trimming cost V 1 base and J 6 bases, with 10 bases left between them. CDR3 sequence reads: CASSIVFESQPQHF. Here the CDR3 DNA reads TGTGCCAGTAGTATAGTATTTGAGAGTCAGCCCCAGCATTTT. Filled out from reference TRBV19 and TRBJ1-5, the complete variable domain reads DGGITQSPKYLFRKEGQNVTLSCEQNLNHDAMYWYRQDPGQGLRLIYYSQIVNDFQKGDIAEGYSVSREKKESFPLTVTSAQKNPTAFYLCASSIVFESQPQHFGDGTRLSIL.

This sequence joins TRBV7-3 and TRBJ2-2; 8 nucleotides line up with TRBD1. The CDR3 is 15 residues long. J lost 8 bases, V lost 5 bases, and 10 bases had no gene match. CDR1 SGHTA and CDR2 FQGTGA come from the germline V gene. The DNA for the CDR3 is TGTGCCAGCAGCCCCCGGACAGGGTTCGGGGGGGAGCTGTTTTTT. It specifies CASSPRTGFGGELFF.

The CDR3, as DNA: TGTGCCAGCAGCTTAGATCAAGGGGTGGACTATGGCTACACCTTC. It yields the protein CASSLDQGVDYGYTF. V gene TRBV11-2 combines with J gene TRBJ1-2, with D tentatively TRBD1 (5 bases). V was trimmed by 0 bases and J by 3 bases, leaving 11 bases between them. Looked up from germline, CDR1 is SGHAT and CDR2 is FQNNGV. The CDR3 runs 15 residues.

This rearrangement joins TRBV27 to TRBJ2-7, with a weak D call TRBD1 (6 bases). CDR1 MNHEY and CDR2 SMNVEV come from the germline V gene (reference sequence). The CDR3 runs to 13 residues. Trimming pared 2 bases from V and 4 bases from J, leaving 9 bases between. The CDR3 bases are TGTGCCAGCAGTTTAGTGGGGGCGTACGAGCAGTACTTC. This translates into CASSLVGAYEQYF.

The rearrangement uses TRBV10-1 and TRBJ2-3; tentatively, D is TRBD2 (5 bases). The CDR3 contains 11 residues. CDR1 is WNHNN and CDR2 is SYGVQD in the germline V gene (reference sequence). V gave up 11 bases and J gave up 5 bases, with 11 bases separating them. The CDR3 DNA reads TGCGCCCCCAACGGGGAAGATACGCAGTATTTT. It specifies CAPNGEDTQYF.

This clone was seen more than once but under ten times. The rearrangement links TRBV30 to TRBJ1-2; weak D call: TRBD1 (5 bases). Germline V CDR1 and CDR2: GTSNPN, SVGIG (reference sequence). With 5 bases removed from V and 0 bases from J, the gap between germline ends came to 13 bases. The length of the CDR3 is 14 residues. CDR3 sequence (DNA): TGTGCCTGGTCGCGGGGGGTAGCTAACTATGGCTACACCTTC. Protein sequence: CAWSRGVANYGYTF.

The sample holds a few counts of this clone. The chain links TRBV10-3 to TRBJ2-7; 9 bases are a match to TRBD1. The germline gives CDR1 ENHRY, CDR2 SYGVKD. This CDR3 has 13 residues. Losses at the gene ends were 7 bases for V and 6 bases for J; bases not matched to a gene: 7. CDR3 protein: CAIKQQGAGEQYF. The CDR3 bases are TGTGCCATCAAGCAACAGGGGGCTGGCGAGCAGTACTTC.

The chain employs TRBV9 and TRBJ2-3; 12 bases are a match to TRBD1. This CDR3 contains 15 residues. The germline V gene has CDR1 SGDLS and CDR2 YYNGEE. V lost 3 bases to trimming and J lost 6 bases; unmatched junction nucleotides: 5. CDR3 residues: CASSEGTGGSDTQYF. The DNA of the CDR3 is TGTGCCAGCAGCGAGGGGACAGGGGGCTCCGATACGCAGTATTTT.

V gene TRBV10-2 combines with J gene TRBJ2-4; 9 positions match TRBD1. J lost 0 bases, V lost 4 bases, and 4 bases had no gene match. CDR1 is WSHSY, CDR2 SAAADI, per germline. This CDR3 has 16 residues. CDR3 in amino acids: CASSGPGQGAKNIQYF. The CDR3 DNA reads as TGCGCCAGCAGTGGACCGGGACAGGGAGCCAAAAACATTCAGTACTTC.

In its sample, this clone was seen a few times. Other DNA sequences in this sample translate to the same CDR3. The rearrangement joins TRBV4-3 to TRBJ2-7; 10 nucleotides line up with TRBD2. Germline-derived CDR1 and CDR2 are LGHNA and YSLEER. The length of the CDR3 is 16 residues. Trimming at V came to 0 bases and at J to 4 bases, leaving 6 bases not matched to a gene. CDR3 nucleotide sequence: TGCGCCAGCAGCCAAGATCGCGCTAGCGGGGGTTACGAGCAGTACTTC. Its protein is CASSQDRASGGYEQYF.

This clone was found a few times. The chain recombines TRBV29-1 with TRBJ2-3, with TRBD2 matching 7 bases. Germline CDR1 and CDR2: SQVTM and ANQGSEA. The CDR3 contains 13 residues. Trimming cost V 4 bases and J 6 bases; bases outside gene matches: 7. CDR3 sequence reads: CSVAARRGDTQYF. CDR3 coding DNA: TGCAGCGTTGCGGCCCGGCGGGGGGATACGCAGTATTTT.

This clone was detected only a few times. CDR3 DNA: TGCGCCAGCAGCCAAGGGCCTAGCGGGCCCGTGGATACGCAGTATTTT. Translated, it gives CASSQGPSGPVDTQYF. V usage is TRBV4-3 and J usage is TRBJ2-3; TRBD2 aligns across 8 bases. Germline trimming cut 1 base from V and 6 bases from J; bases unmatched to any gene: 9. The CDR3 has 16 amino acids. Germline V gene lookup returns CDR1 LGHNA and CDR2 YSLEER.

The DNA for the CDR3 is TGTGCCACCAGCAGAGACTGGGACAGGGGAAATTCACCCCTCCACTTT. As protein: CATSRDWDRGNSPLHF. The chain combines TRBV15 with TRBJ1-6; 10 bases fit TRBD1. This CDR3 region has 16 residues. Germline trimming cut 0 bases from V and 7 bases from J; bases unmatched to any gene: 3. Germline loops: CDR1 LNHNV, CDR2 YYDKDF (reference sequence).

The V and J genes are TRBV5-7 and TRBJ2-2; D may be TRBD2 (7 bases). TRBV5-7 is placed among ORFs of uncertain function. The CDR3 runs to 15 residues. Between the trimmed V and J ends, which lost 0 bases and 6 bases, there was a span of 12 bases. CDR3 amino acids: CASSLGAGASGELFF. As DNA, the CDR3 is TGTGCCAGCAGCTTGGGGGCGGGGGCCTCCGGGGAGCTGTTTTTT.

The J gene is TRBJ1-6, the V gene TRBV4-1; 7 nucleotides line up with TRBD1. Germline V gene data show CDR1 as MGHRA and CDR2 as YSYEKL. This CDR3 is built from 15 residues. V dropped 4 bases and J dropped 8; count of bases not matched to a gene: 8. The CDR3 loop reads CASSPGTAGHSPLHF. The CDR3 DNA reads TGCGCCAGCAGCCCAGGGACAGCCGGGCATTCACCCCTCCACTTT.

The chain recombines TRBV16 with TRBJ2-5, with a possible D match to TRBD1 (5 bases). This CDR3 comprises 14 residues. The germline V gene encodes CDR1 KGHSY and CDR2 FQNENV. The germline V and J ends were trimmed by 7 bases and 5 bases, with 17 bases remaining between them. The CDR3 spells CASKAWTSQETQYF. The CDR3 bases are TGTGCCAGCAAAGCCTGGACATCGCAGGAGACCCAGTACTTC.

This chain links TRBV9 with TRBJ1-2; 8 bases map to TRBD1. Germline V CDR1 and CDR2: SGDLS, YYNGEE. V trimming: 3 bases; J trimming: 3 bases; junction bases outside the gene matches: 10. The CDR3 spans 16 residues. The DNA for the CDR3 is TGTGCCAGCAGCGCACTACAGGGGGGGTTATACTATGGCTACACCTTC. As protein: CASSALQGGLYYGYTF.

The chain joins TRBV28 to TRBJ2-7; the D gene is possibly TRBD1 (6 bases). The germline V and J ends were trimmed by 6 bases and 3 bases, with 15 bases remaining between them. The CDR3 covers 14 residues. Looked up from germline, CDR1 is MDHEN and CDR2 is SYDVKM. The CDR3 sequence: CASSNGQFYYEQYF. CDR3 DNA sequence: TGTGCCAGCAGCAATGGACAGTTTTACTACGAGCAGTACTTC.

V is TRBV29-1 and J is TRBJ1-4; D is perhaps TRBD1 (5 bases). Germline assignment: CDR1 SQVTM and CDR2 ANQGSEA. V was pared by 5 bases and J by 14 bases, with 27 bases between. The length of the CDR3 is 15 residues. CDR3: CSVMVPNKWGDGLFF. CDR3 nucleotide sequence: TGCAGCGTTATGGTCCCGAACAAATGGGGCGATGGGCTGTTTTTT.

The V and J genes are TRBV30 and TRBJ1-3; TRBD1 agrees at 7 bases. The ends lost 7 bases at V and 0 bases at J; junction bases unmatched: 6. CDR1 is GTSNPN, CDR2 SVGIG, per germline (reference sequence). The CDR3 is 14 amino acids. The CDR3 DNA reads as TGTGCCTCCCGACAGGGACACTCTGGAAACACCATATATTTT. This gives the protein CASRQGHSGNTIYF.